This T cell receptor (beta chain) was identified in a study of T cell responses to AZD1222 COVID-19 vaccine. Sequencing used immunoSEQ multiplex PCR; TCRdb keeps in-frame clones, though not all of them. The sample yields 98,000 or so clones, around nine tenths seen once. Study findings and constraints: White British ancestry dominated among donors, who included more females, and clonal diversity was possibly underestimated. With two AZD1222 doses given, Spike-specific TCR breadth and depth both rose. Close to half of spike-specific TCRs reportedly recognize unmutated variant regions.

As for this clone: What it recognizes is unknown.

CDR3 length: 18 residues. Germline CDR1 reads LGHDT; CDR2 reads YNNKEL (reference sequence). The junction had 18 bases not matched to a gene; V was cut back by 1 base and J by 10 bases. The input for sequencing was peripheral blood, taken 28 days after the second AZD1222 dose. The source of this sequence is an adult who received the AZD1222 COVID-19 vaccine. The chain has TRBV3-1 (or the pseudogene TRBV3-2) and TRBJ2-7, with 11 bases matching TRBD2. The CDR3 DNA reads TGTGCCAGCAGCCAAGTACTAGCGGGAGAGTGGGTCCTACGAGGCCAGTACTTC. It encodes CASSQVLAGEWVLRGQYF.